This TCR beta chain is drawn from a study of T cell changes during pregnancy in multiple sclerosis. Generated by immunoSEQ multiplex PCR, the TCRdb table keeps only in-frame clones and is missing some. Here the sample spans 40,000 to 45,000 clones, approximately 92% being singletons. This CDR3 has 15 residues. The germline V gene encodes CDR1 ENHRY and CDR2 SYGVKD. V was clipped by 2 bases and J by 0 bases, with 7 bases between them. This TCR derives from a female donor with multiple sclerosis, enrolled in a pregnancy study. The chain employs TRBV10-3 and TRBJ1-4; no definite D call. The sequencing input was peripheral blood. The CDR3 DNA follows: TGTGCCATCAGTGAGGTCCGGTCAACTAATGAAAAACTGTTTTTT. Translation: CAISEVRSTNEKLFF.